These T cell receptor beta chains were read from a single sample in a study of T cells in Graves' hyperthyroidism and ophthalmopathy. TCRdb processed the multiplex PCR reads anew with MiXCR; each CDR3 protein has one entry. The data show 480,000 or so distinct CDR3 sequences, approximately 49% seen once. What was sequenced was peripheral blood or thyroid tissue (not recorded which). The receptors originated from an adult woman with Graves' disease, either hyperthyroidism or ophthalmopathy (not recorded which). The CDR3 runs from the conserved cysteine through the conserved F or W. The order of the fields is CDR3 DNA, CDR3 protein, V gene, clone size, J gene, D gene. A D gene is named only where the DNA matches it firmly. Only part of the rows carry a size: once, few, many, or a class if the clone is expanded.

TGCAGCGTTCAGGGGAGGGACGGCAGCTCCTACGAGCAGTACTTC CSVQGRDGSSYEQYF TRBV29-1 NA TRBJ2-7 NA
TGTGCCAGCAGCCCCACTCAGGGGGAAGGGTACTATGGCTACACCTTC CASSPTQGEGYYGYTF TRBV11-2 NA TRBJ1-2 TRBD1
TGTGCCAGCAGCTTGGGACTAGCGGAGTCAGAGACCCAGTACTTC CASSLGLAESETQYF TRBV7-9 NA TRBJ2-5 TRBD2
TGCAGCGGGCGACAGGGCTACGAGCAGTACTTC CSGRQGYEQYF TRBV29-1 NA TRBJ2-7 TRBD1
TGTGCCAGCTCACCTGCGGGAGAAGAGACCCAGTACTTC CASSPAGEETQYF TRBV18 few TRBJ2-5 TRBD2
TGTGCCAGCAGTGACACTAGCGGGAAAACAGGATTTCGGTACGAGCAGTACTTC CASSDTSGKTGFRYEQYF TRBV10-3 NA TRBJ2-7 TRBD2
TGTGCCAGCAGCTTAGCGCGTGGGACAGGGGTTTTGCATTTT CASSLARGTGVLHF TRBV7-2 NA TRBJ1-5 TRBD1
TGTGCCAGCAGCTTATACCCCGGGGGCACTGAAGCTTTCTTT CASSLYPGGTEAFF TRBV7-2 many TRBJ1-1 NA
TGTGCCAGCAGCGCGGTCGACAGATTAAACACTGAAGCTTTCTTT CASSAVDRLNTEAFF TRBV7-9 NA TRBJ1-1 NA
TGTGCCACCAGCAGGGAGACAGGAGCTAACACTGAAGCTTTCTTT CATSRETGANTEAFF TRBV15 NA TRBJ1-1 NA
TGTGCCAGCAGCAGCGGGCCAACCCTAGAAAAACTGTTTTTT CASSSGPTLEKLFF TRBV7-6 NA TRBJ1-4 NA
TGTGCCAGCAGCTACTCCGGGACAGGAGATTACGAGCAGTACTTC CASSYSGTGDYEQYF TRBV7-3 few TRBJ2-7 TRBD1
TGCAGTGCTAGACCTGGAGACTCGGGCCAAGAGACCCAGTACTTC CSARPGDSGQETQYF TRBV20-1 many TRBJ2-5 NA
TGCGCCAGCAGCTTGGACAGCCTATCTAGCACAGATACGCAGTATTTT CASSLDSLSSTDTQYF TRBV5-1 few TRBJ2-3 NA
TGTGCCAGCAGCCCTCAGACGGTAAACACTGAAGCTTTCTTT CASSPQTVNTEAFF TRBV9 many TRBJ1-1 NA